The T cell receptor beta chain described here comes from a study of blood T cell repertoires in COVID-19. Turning to the study itself: Whether acute or convalescent, the COVID-19 samples came from the United States, Italy and Spain. Sources were T cells, B-cell-depleted T cells, or PBMCs; the material itself was cDNA or gDNA.

This CDR3 has 14 amino acids. Trimming took 5 bases from V and 6 from J; bases not matched to a gene: 6. Germline V gene data show CDR1 as MDHEN and CDR2 as SYDVKM. This clone was observed a few times. As processed by the authors: Reference gene primer amplification gave nucleated cell count estimates. Assay: immunoSEQ multiplex PCR; the TCRdb copy retains only in-frame clones and omits some. The V and J calls and the clone size are those of that table, but D and trimming were determined from the DNA. The data hold 300,000 to 350,000 clones, with about nine tenths observed a single time. V and J are TRBV28 and TRBJ2-3; 9 nucleotides agree with TRBD2. Sequencing was performed on peripheral blood. This TCR was sampled from a woman under 40 with COVID-19, enrolled during active disease. DNA of the CDR3: TGTGCCAGCAGTCAGCGGGGGGTCCGGGATACGCAGTATTTT. Translating gives CASSQRGVRDTQYF.